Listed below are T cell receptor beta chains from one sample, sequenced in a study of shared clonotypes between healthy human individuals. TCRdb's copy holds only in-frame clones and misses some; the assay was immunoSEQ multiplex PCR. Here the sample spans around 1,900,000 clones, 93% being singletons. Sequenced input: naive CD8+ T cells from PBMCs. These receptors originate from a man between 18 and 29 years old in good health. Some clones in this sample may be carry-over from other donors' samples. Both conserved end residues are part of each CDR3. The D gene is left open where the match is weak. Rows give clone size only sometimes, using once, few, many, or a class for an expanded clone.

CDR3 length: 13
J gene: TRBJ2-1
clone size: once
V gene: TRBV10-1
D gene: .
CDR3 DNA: TGCGCCAGCAGACATAGACAGGCCTGTGAGCAGTTCTTC
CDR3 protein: CASRHRQACEQFF

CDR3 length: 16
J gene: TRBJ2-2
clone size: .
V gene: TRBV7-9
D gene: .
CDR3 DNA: TGTGCCAGCAGGGAATGGGACCCCGCAGGAACCGGGGAGCTGTTTTTT
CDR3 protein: CASREWDPAGTGELFF

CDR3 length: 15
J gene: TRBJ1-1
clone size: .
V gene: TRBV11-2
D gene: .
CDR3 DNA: TGTGCCAGCAGCCCTCGGGTAGGGGTGAACACTGAAGCTTTCTTT
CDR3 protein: CASSPRVGVNTEAFF

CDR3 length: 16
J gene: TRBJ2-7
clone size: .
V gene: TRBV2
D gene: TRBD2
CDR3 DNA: TGTGCCAGCAGTAATCCTAGCGGGACAAGCTCCTACGAGCAGTACTTC
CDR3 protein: CASSNPSGTSSYEQYF

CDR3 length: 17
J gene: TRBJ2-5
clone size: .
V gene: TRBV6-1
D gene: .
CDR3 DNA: TGTGCCAGCAGTGCCCGACAGGCTCAAAGGACGGGGGAGACCCAGTACTTC
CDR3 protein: CASSARQAQRTGETQYF

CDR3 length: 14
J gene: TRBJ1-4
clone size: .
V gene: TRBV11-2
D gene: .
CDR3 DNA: TGTGCCAGTCGACCTAAGGGCTCCAATGAAAAACTGTTTTTT
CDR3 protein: CASRPKGSNEKLFF

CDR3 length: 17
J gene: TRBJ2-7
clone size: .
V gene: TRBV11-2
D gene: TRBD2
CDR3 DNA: TGTGCCAGCAGCGCGGGACTAGCGGGAGGGAGAATCTACGAGCAGTACTTC
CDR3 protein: CASSAGLAGGRIYEQYF

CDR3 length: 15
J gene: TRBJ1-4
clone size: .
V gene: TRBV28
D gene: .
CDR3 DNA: TGTGCCAGCAGTTTCTATCAGGGAGTTAATGAAAAACTGTTTTTT
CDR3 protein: CASSFYQGVNEKLFF

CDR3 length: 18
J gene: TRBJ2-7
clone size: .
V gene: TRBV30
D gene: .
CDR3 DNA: TGTGCCTGGAGTGCCAAACCCCCGGGACTCCGGGCTATGGACGAGCAGTACTTC
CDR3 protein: CAWSAKPPGLRAMDEQYF

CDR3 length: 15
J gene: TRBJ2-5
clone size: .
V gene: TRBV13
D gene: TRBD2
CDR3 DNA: TGTGCCAGCAGCCCCCCTTTAGCGGGCCGGGAGACCCAGTACTTC
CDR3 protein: CASSPPLAGRETQYF

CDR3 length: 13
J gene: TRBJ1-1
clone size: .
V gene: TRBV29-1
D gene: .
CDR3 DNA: TGCAGCGTTGAAGCCGCCCAGCCCACTGAAGCTTTCTTT
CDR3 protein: CSVEAAQPTEAFF

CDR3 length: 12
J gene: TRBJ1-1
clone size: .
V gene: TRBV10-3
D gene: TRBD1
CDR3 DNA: TGTGCCACCCAGGGGGGTGGGCCTGAAGCTTTCTTT
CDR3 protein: CATQGGGPEAFF

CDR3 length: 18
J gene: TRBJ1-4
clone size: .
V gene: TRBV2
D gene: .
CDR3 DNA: TGTGCCAGCAGTAAGTCGCCCAAGACAGGCGCAACTAATGAAAAACTGTTTTTT
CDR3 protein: CASSKSPKTGATNEKLFF

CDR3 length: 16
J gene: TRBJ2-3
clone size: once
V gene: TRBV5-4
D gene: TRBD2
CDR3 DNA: TGTGCCAGCAGCTTGGAGGCGGGAGGGCCGGTGAATACGCAGTATTTT
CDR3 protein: CASSLEAGGPVNTQYF

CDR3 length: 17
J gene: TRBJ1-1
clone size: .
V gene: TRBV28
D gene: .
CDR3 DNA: TGTGCCAGCAGTTCCGCACCATTTCAGGGTCATTTGACTGAAGCTTTCTTT
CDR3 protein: CASSSAPFQGHLTEAFF

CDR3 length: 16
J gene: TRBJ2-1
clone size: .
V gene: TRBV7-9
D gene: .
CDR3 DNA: TGTGCCAGCAGCCAAGATACGAGAAGCTCCTACAATGAGCAGTTCTTC
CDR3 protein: CASSQDTRSSYNEQFF

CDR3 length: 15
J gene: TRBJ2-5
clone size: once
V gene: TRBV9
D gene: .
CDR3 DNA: TGTGCCAGCAGCCCGGGGGACCACAAGGCAGAGACCCAGTACTTC
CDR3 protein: CASSPGDHKAETQYF

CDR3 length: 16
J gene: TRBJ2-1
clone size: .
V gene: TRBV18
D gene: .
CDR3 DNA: TGTGCCAGCTCAAGTGTATCCGGGAAGGGTGGTGATGAGCAGTTCTTC
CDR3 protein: CASSSVSGKGGDEQFF

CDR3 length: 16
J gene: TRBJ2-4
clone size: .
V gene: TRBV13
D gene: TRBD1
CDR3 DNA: TGTGCCAGCAGCTTAGGACAGGGGCTAGCCAAAAACATTCAGTACTTC
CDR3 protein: CASSLGQGLAKNIQYF

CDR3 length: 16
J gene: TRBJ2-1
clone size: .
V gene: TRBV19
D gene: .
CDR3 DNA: TGTGCCAGTAGTCTCATCGGCCCGAGCTCCTACAATGAGCAGTTCTTC
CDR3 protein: CASSLIGPSSYNEQFF

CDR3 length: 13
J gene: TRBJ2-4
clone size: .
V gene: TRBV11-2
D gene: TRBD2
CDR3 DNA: TGTGCCAGCAGCCCCGACCCCGGGGGGACTCAGTACTTC
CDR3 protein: CASSPDPGGTQYF

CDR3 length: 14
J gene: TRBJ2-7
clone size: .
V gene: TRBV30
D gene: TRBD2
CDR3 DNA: TGTGCCTCAGGGGCAAGCGGGAGCACCTACGAGCAGTACTTC
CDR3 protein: CASGASGSTYEQYF

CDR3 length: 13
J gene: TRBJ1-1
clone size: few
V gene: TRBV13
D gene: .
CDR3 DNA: TGTGCCAGCAGCTTAGTGGTGAACACTGAAGCTTTCTTT
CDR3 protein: CASSLVVNTEAFF

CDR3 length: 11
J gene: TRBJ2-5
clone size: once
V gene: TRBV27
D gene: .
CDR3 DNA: TGTGCCAGCAGTCGGGGAGAGACCCAGTACTTC
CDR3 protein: CASSRGETQYF

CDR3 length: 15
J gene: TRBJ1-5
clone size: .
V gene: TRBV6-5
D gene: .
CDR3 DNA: TGTGCCAGCTCCCCTTTTCGGGCAGCCAATCAGCCCCAGCATTTT
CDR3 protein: CASSPFRAANQPQHF

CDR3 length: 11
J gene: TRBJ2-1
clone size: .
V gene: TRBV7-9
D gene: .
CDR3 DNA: TGTGCCAGCAGCTCGAAGGGGGGCAAGTTCTTC
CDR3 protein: CASSSKGGKFF